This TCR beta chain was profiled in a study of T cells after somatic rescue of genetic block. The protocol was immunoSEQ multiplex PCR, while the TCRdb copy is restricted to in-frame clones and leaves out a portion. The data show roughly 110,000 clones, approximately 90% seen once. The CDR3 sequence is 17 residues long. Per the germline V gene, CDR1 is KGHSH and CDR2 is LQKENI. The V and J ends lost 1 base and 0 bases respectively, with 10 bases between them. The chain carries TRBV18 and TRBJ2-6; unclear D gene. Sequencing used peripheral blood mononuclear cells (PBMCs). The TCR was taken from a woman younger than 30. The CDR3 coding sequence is TGTGCCAGCTCACCACAGGGTACAAGCTCTGGGGCCAACGTCCTGACTTTC. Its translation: CASSPQGTSSGANVLTF.